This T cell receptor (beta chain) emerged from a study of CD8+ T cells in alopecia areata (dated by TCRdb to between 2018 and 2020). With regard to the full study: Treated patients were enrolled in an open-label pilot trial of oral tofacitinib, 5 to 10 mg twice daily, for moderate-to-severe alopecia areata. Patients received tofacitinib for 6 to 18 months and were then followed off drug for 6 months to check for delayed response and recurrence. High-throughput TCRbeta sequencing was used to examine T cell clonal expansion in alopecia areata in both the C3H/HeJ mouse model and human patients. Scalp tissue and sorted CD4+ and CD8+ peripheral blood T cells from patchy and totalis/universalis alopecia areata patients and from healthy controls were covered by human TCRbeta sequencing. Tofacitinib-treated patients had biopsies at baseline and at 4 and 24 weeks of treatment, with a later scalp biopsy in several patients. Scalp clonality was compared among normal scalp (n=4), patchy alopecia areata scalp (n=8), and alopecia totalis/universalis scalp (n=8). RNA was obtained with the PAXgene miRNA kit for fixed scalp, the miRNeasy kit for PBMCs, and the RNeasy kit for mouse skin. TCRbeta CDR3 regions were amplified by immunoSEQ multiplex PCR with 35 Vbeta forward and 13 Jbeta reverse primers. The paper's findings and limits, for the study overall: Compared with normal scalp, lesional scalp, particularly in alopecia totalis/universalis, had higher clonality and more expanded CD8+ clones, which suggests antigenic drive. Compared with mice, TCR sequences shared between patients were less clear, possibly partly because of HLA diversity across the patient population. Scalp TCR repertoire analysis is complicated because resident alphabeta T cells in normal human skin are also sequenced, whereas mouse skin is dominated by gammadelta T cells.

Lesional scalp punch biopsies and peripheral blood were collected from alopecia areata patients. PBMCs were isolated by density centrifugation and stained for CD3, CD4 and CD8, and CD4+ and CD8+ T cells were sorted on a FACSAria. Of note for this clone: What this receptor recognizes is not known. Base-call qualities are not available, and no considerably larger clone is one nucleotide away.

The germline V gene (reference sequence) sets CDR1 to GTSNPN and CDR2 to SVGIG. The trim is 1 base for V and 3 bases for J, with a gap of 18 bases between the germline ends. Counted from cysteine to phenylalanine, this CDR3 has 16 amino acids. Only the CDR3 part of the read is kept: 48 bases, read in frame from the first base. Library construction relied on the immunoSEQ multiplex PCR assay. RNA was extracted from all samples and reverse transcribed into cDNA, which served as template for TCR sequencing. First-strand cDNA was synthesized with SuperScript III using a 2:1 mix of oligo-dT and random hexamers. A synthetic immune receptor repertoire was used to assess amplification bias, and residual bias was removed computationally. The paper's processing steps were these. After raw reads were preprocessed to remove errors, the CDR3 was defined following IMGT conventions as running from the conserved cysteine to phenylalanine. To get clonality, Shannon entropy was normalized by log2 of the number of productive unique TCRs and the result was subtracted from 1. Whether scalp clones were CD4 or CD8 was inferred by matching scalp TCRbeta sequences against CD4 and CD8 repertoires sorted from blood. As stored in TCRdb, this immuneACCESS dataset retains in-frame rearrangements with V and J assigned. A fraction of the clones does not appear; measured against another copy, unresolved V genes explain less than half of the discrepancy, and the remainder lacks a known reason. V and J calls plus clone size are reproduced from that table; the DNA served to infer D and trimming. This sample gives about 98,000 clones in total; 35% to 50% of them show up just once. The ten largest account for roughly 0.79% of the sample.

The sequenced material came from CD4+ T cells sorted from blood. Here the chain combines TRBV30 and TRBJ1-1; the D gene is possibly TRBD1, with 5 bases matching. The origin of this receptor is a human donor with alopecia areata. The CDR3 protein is CAWSGQSRGWDTEAFF. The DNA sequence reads TGTGCCTGGAGTGGACAGTCCCGAGGGTGGGACACTGAAGCTTTCTTT.